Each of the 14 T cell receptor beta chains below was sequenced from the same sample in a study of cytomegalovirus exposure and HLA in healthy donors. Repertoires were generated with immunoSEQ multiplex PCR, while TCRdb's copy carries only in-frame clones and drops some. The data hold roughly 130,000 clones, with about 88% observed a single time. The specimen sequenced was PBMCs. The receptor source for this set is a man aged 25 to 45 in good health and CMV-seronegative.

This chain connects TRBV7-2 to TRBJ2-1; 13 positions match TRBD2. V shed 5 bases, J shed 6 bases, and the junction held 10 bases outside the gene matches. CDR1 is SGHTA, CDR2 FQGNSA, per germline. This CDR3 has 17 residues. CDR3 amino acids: CASSLGRRLAGGNEQFF. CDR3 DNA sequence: TGTGCCAGCAGCCTCGGACGGAGACTAGCGGGAGGCAATGAGCAGTTCTTC.

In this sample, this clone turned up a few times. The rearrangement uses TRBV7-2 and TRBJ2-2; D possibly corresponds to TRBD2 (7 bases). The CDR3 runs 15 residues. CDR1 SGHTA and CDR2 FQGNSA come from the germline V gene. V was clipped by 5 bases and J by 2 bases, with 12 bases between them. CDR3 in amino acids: CASSARGGNTGELFF. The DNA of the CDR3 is TGTGCCAGCAGCGCGAGGGGGGGAAACACCGGGGAGCTGTTTTTT.

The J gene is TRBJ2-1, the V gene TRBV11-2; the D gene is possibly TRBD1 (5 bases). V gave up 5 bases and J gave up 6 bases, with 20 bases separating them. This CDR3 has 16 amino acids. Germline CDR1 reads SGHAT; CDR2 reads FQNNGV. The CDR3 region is CASSPTWGPTGNEQFF. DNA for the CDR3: TGTGCCAGCAGCCCAACGTGGGGCCCCACAGGCAATGAGCAGTTCTTC.

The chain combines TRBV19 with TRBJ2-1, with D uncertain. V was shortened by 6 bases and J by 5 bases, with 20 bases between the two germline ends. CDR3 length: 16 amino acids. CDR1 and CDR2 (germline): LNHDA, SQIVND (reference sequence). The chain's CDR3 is CASSQLQSPTNNEQFF. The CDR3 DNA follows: TGTGCCAGTAGCCAATTACAGTCACCTACAAACAATGAGCAGTTCTTC.

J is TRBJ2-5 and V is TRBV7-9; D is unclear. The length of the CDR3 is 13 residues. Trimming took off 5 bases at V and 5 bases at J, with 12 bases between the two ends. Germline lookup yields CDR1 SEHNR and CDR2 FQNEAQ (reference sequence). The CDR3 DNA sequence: TGTGCCAGCAGCCTTCAGTCCCAGGAGACCCAGTACTTC. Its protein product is CASSLQSQETQYF. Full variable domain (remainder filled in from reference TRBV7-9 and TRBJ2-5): DTGVSQNPRHKITKRGQNVTFRCDPISEHNRLYWYRQTLGQGPEFLTYFQNEAQLEKSRLLSDRFSAERPKGSFSTLEIQRTEQGDSAMYLCASSLQSQETQYFGPGTRLLVL.

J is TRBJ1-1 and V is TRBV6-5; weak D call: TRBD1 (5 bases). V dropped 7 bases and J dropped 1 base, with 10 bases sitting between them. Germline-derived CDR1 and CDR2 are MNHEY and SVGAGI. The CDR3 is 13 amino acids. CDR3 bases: TGTGCCAGCACCTCTACAGGGAACACTGAAGCTTTCTTT. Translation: CASTSTGNTEAFF.

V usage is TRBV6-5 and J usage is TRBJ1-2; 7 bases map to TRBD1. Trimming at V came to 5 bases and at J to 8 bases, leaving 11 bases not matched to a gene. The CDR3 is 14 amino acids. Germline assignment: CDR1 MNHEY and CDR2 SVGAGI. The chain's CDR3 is CASSPYLGQVGYTF. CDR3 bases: TGTGCCAGCAGTCCCTACCTAGGACAGGTCGGCTACACCTTC.

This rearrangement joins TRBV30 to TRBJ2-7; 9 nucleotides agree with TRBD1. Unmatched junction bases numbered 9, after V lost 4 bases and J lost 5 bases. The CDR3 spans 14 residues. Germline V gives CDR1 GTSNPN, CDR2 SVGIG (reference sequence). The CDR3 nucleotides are TGTGCCTGGACAGTAGGACAGGGGAGGGACGAGCAGTACTTC. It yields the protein CAWTVGQGRDEQYF.

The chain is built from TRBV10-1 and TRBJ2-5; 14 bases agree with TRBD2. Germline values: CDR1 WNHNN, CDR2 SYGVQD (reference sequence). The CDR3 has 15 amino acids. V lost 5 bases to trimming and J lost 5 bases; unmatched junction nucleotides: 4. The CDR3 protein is CASSSGLAGAETQYF. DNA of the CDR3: TGCGCCAGCAGTTCGGGACTAGCGGGAGCGGAGACCCAGTACTTC.

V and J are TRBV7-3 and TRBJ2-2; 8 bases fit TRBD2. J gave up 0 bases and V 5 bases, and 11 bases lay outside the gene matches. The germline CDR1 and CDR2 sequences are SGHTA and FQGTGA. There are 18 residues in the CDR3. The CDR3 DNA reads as TGTGCCAGCAGCCCCCGGAGGCCCGGGGGGGCGAACACCGGGGAGCTGTTTTTT. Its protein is CASSPRRPGGANTGELFF.

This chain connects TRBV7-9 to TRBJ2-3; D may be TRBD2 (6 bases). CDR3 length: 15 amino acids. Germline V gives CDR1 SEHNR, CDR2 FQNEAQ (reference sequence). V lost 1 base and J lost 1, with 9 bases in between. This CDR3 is CASSLVGTGTDTQYF. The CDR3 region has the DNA TGTGCCAGCAGCTTAGTGGGGACTGGCACAGATACGCAGTATTTT. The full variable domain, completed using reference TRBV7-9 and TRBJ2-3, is DTGVSQNPRHKITKRGQNVTFRCDPISEHNRLYWYRQTLGQGPEFLTYFQNEAQLEKSRLLSDRFSAERPKGSFSTLEIQRTEQGDSAMYLCASSLVGTGTDTQYFGPGTRLTVL.

CDR3 amino acids: CSVEDTLQEQYF. CDR3 nucleotides: TGCAGCGTTGAAGATACCCTGCAGGAGCAGTACTTC. J is TRBJ2-7 and V is TRBV29-1; D is unclear. Trimming removed 0 bases at V and 7 bases at J, with 10 bases between. The CDR3 spans 12 residues. CDR1 is SQVTM, CDR2 ANQGSEA, per germline.

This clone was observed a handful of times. The CDR3 here is CASSYLAYEQYF. The CDR3 DNA reads TGCGCCAGCAGTTATCTAGCGTACGAGCAGTACTTC. The gene calls are TRBV10-2 and TRBJ2-7; D might be TRBD2 (6 bases). This CDR3 is 12 amino acids long. Trimming shortened V by 5 bases and J by 4 bases, and 9 bases separated the two germline ends. Germline loops: CDR1 WSHSY, CDR2 SAAADI.

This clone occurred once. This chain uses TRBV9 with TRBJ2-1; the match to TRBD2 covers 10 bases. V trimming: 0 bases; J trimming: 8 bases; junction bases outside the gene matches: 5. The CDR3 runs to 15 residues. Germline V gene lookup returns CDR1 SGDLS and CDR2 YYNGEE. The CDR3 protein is CASSVGGTSVDEQFF. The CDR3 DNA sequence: TGTGCCAGCAGCGTAGGTGGGACTAGCGTGGATGAGCAGTTCTTC.